This T cell receptor (beta chain) was captured by sequencing in a study of breast tumors, draining lymph nodes, adjacent tissues. The sample holds many counts of this clonotype. The target antigen is unknown. General study results and limits: Tumor TCR diversity was below lymph nodes but above nontumor tissue.

TCRdb called the multiplex PCR reads again in MiXCR, with one record for every CDR3 protein. The table records under 70,000 distinct CDR3 sequences, roughly 44% of them present only once. Germline CDR1 reads SGHKS; CDR2 reads YYEKEE (reference sequence). This CDR3 region has 16 residues. V dropped 1 base and J dropped 8 bases, with 19 bases sitting between them. The V and J genes are TRBV5-5 and TRBJ2-1; D remains ambiguous. Source material: breast tumor tissue. This TCR was recovered from a female donor with breast cancer. Some clones in this sample may be carry-over from other donors' samples. This CDR3 is CASSLNSTLAFHEQFF. The CDR3 DNA reads TGTGCCAGCAGCTTGAACTCAACTTTAGCTTTCCATGAGCAGTTCTTC. The full variable domain, in which reference TRBV5-5 and TRBJ2-1 provide the parts outside the CDR3, is DAGVTQSPTHLIKTRGQQVTLRCSPISGHKSVSWYQQVLGQGPQFIFQYYEKEERGRGNFPDRFSARQFPNYSSELNVNALLLGDSALYLCASSLNSTLAFHEQFFGPGTRLTVL.